One sample yielded the 24 T cell receptor beta chains listed below, sequenced in a study of blood T cell repertoires in COVID-19. The repertoire was sequenced with immunoSEQ multiplex PCR; TCRdb's copy has only in-frame clones and lacks some. The data show 350,000 to 500,000 clones, with roughly 84% seen just once and approximately 1.5% held by the top ten. Source material: PBMCs or T cells enriched from blood (not recorded which). Every receptor here comes from a woman between 18 and 29 years old who had been exposed to COVID-19.

The genes are TRBV29-1 and TRBJ2-7, with 10 bases fitting TRBD2. Germline V gene sequence: CDR1 SQVTM, CDR2 ANQGSEA. V shed 2 bases and J 3 bases; nucleotides not matched to a gene: 4. This CDR3 has 14 residues. The CDR3, as DNA: TGCAGCGTTGAAATCGCTAGCGGGAGCTACGAGCAGTACTTC. Protein sequence: CSVEIASGSYEQYF.

The chain recombines TRBV11-2 with TRBJ2-3, with 9 nucleotides matching TRBD1. After removal of 0 bases from V and 5 bases from J, the junction contained 3 bases not matched to a gene. The CDR3 has 15 amino acids. CDR1 SGHAT and CDR2 FQNNGV come from the germline V gene. The CDR3 sequence is CASSLDRDRVDTQYF. CDR3 DNA: TGTGCCAGCAGCTTAGACCGGGACAGGGTAGATACGCAGTATTTT. The complete variable domain, with remaining parts taken from reference TRBV11-2 and TRBJ2-3, reads EAGVAQSPRYKIIEKRQSVAFWCNPISGHATLYWYQQILGQGPKLLIQFQNNGVVDDSQLPKDRFSAERLKGVDSTLKIQPAKLEDSAVYLCASSLDRDRVDTQYFGPGTRLTVL.

The gene calls are TRBV29-1 and TRBJ2-3; D gene ambiguous. With 7 bases removed from V and 2 bases from J, the gap between germline ends came to 19 bases. The length of the CDR3 is 15 residues. CDR1 SQVTM and CDR2 ANQGSEA come from the germline V gene. This chain's CDR3 is CSGRGLYQATDTQYF. The CDR3 DNA reads as TGCAGCGGCCGTGGATTATATCAGGCCACAGATACGCAGTATTTT.

The chain recombines TRBV6-5 with TRBJ2-7; D unclear. Trimming cost V 5 bases and J 4 bases, with 9 bases left between them. This CDR3 spans 12 amino acids. Germline V lookup: CDR1 MNHEY, CDR2 SVGAGI. The CDR3 bases are TGTGCCAGCAGTCCTACAGCTTACGAGCAGTACTTC. This encodes CASSPTAYEQYF.

This chain connects TRBV18 to TRBJ2-5; TRBD1 aligns across 7 bases. Germline-derived CDR1 and CDR2 are KGHSH and LQKENI. CDR3 length: 15 amino acids. The V and J ends lost 6 bases and 1 base, in that order; junction bases with no gene match: 8. DNA for the CDR3: TGTGCCAGCTCGCGATCACAGGGGATCCAAGAGACCCAGTACTTC. It translates to CASSRSQGIQETQYF.

The rearrangement links TRBV28 to TRBJ1-6; 7 bases map to TRBD1. The V and J ends lost 6 bases and 3 bases, in that order; junction bases with no gene match: 5. CDR1 and CDR2 from the germline V gene are MDHEN and SYDVKM. The CDR3 is 15 amino acids. The chain's CDR3 is CASSPQGFYNSPLHF. CDR3 sequence (DNA): TGTGCCAGCAGCCCACAGGGGTTCTATAATTCACCCCTCCACTTT.

V usage is TRBV7-3 and J usage is TRBJ2-7; 9 bases fit TRBD1. The CDR3 spans 16 residues. Germline lookup yields CDR1 SGHTA and CDR2 FQGTGA. With 4 bases clipped from V and 2 bases from J, the junction kept 9 bases outside the gene matches. The CDR3: CASSYRGGQGPYEQYF. DNA of the CDR3: TGTGCCAGCAGCTACAGGGGGGGACAGGGACCCTACGAGCAGTACTTC.

The rearrangement uses TRBV24-1 and TRBJ2-4, with D possibly being TRBD2 (5 bases). The V and J ends lost 2 bases and 4 bases respectively, with 11 bases between them. There are 15 residues in the CDR3. CDR1 is KGHDR and CDR2 is SFDVKD in the germline V gene. The CDR3: CATSDSGRRKNIQYF. The DNA for the CDR3 is TGTGCCACCAGTGATTCCGGCAGGAGGAAAAACATTCAGTACTTC.

This clone was detected only once. V usage is TRBV6-1 and J usage is TRBJ1-2; the D gene is possibly TRBD1 (5 bases). Germline V gives CDR1 MNHNS, CDR2 SASEGT. The V end lost 2 bases, the J end lost 0 bases, and 16 bases lay between the germline ends. This CDR3 is 17 amino acids long. DNA for the CDR3: TGTGCCAGCAGTGAATCTGAAGGGGCCGCTTCTAACTATGGCTACACCTTC. This gives the protein CASSESEGAASNYGYTF.

This chain connects TRBV3-1 (or the pseudogene TRBV3-2) to TRBJ2-7; 13 nucleotides agree with TRBD2. Losses at the gene ends were 2 bases for V and 4 bases for J; bases not matched to a gene: 8. Germline V lookup: CDR1 LGHDT, CDR2 YNNKEL (reference sequence). There are 17 residues in the CDR3. CDR3 in DNA: TGTGCCAGCAGCCAAATTCCACTAGCGGGAGGGCCATACGAGCAGTACTTC. Protein sequence: CASSQIPLAGGPYEQYF.

The chain links TRBV7-8 to TRBJ1-1; a weak D match, TRBD1 (6 bases). Trimming took 5 bases from V and 6 from J, leaving 19 bases between them. The CDR3 runs to 15 residues. In germline, CDR1 is SGHVS, CDR2 FQNEAQ. CDR3 in amino acids: CASSDLFQGSPEAFF. In DNA form, the CDR3 reads TGTGCCAGCAGCGACCTTTTCCAGGGGAGTCCTGAAGCTTTCTTT.

This chain joins TRBV2 and TRBJ1-1, with 8 bases that match TRBD1. The CDR3 has 14 residues. Germline-derived CDR1 and CDR2 are SNHLY and FYNNEI. V trimming: 7 bases; J trimming: 4 bases; junction bases outside the gene matches: 8. This CDR3 is CASMIGQGATEAFF. The CDR3 bases are TGTGCCAGCATGATCGGACAGGGTGCCACTGAAGCTTTCTTT. Full variable domain (rest looked up from reference TRBV2 and TRBJ1-1): EPEVTQTPSHQVTQMGQEVILRCVPISNHLYFYWYRQILGQKVEFLVSFYNNEISEKSEIFDDQFSVERPDGSNFTLKIRSTKLEDSAMYFCASMIGQGATEAFFGQGTRLTVV.

This chain uses TRBV5-1 with TRBJ2-5; D might be TRBD1 (6 bases). The CDR3 length is 18 residues. V gave up 4 bases and J gave up 0 bases, with 22 bases separating them. The V gene's germline CDR1 is SGHRS and CDR2 YFSETQ. In nucleotides, the CDR3 is TGCGCCAGCAGCCACGGACAGATTCGGAGGATGTACCAAGAGACCCAGTACTTC. Its protein is CASSHGQIRRMYQETQYF. The full variable domain, with the rest looked up from reference TRBV5-1 and TRBJ2-5, is KAGVTQTPRYLIKTRGQQVTLSCSPISGHRSVSWYQQTPGQGLQFLFEYFSETQRNKGNFPGRFSGRQFSNSRSEMNVSTLELGDSALYLCASSHGQIRRMYQETQYFGPGTRLLVL.

The V and J genes are TRBV10-1 and TRBJ2-2, with 10 bases lining up with TRBD2. CDR3 length equals 17 residues. Germline V gene data show CDR1 as WNHNN and CDR2 as SYGVQD (reference sequence). J was trimmed by 1 base and V by 7 bases; bases with no gene match: 9. The CDR3 protein is CASTDGTSGENTGELFF. The DNA for the CDR3 is TGCGCCAGCACCGACGGAACTAGCGGGGAGAACACCGGGGAGCTGTTTTTT.

The chain is built from TRBV18 and TRBJ2-2; 8 bases are a match to TRBD2. Looked up from germline, CDR1 is KGHSH and CDR2 is LQKENI. This CDR3 has 15 amino acids. V shed 2 bases and J 5 bases; nucleotides not matched to a gene: 4. The CDR3 spells CASSPAGGLTGELFF. The CDR3 DNA follows: TGTGCCAGCTCACCAGCGGGAGGCTTGACCGGGGAGCTGTTTTTT.

This clone was picked up a small number of times. The chain employs TRBV3-1 (or the pseudogene TRBV3-2) and TRBJ2-1, with D possibly TRBD2 on 6 matching bases. The germline CDR1 and CDR2 sequences are LGHDT and YNNKEL (reference sequence). The CDR3 has 14 residues. Trimming stripped 7 bases from V and 4 bases from J, with 14 bases between. The CDR3: CASTIGGFYNEQFF. DNA for the CDR3: TGTGCCAGCACCATCGGGGGATTTTACAATGAGCAGTTCTTC.

This rearrangement joins TRBV18 to TRBJ2-1, with TRBD1 matching over 7 bases. The CDR3 extends over 15 amino acids. Germline V gene sequence: CDR1 KGHSH, CDR2 LQKENI. V lost 5 bases, J lost 4 bases, and 8 bases stayed unmatched. CDR3 sequence reads: CASSMGTDPYNEQFF. DNA for the CDR3: TGTGCCAGCTCAATGGGGACAGACCCATACAATGAGCAGTTCTTC.

J is TRBJ1-5 and V is TRBV7-4; D might be TRBD1 (5 bases). CDR3 length equals 17 residues. Trimming shortened V by 2 bases and J by 2 bases, and 16 bases separated the two germline ends. Germline V gene sequence: CDR1 SGHVT, CDR2 SQSDAQ. In DNA form, the CDR3 reads TGTGCCAGCAGCTTATTCGGGGGGAAGTTTGGCAATCAGCCCCAGCATTTT. It specifies CASSLFGGKFGNQPQHF.

The chain links TRBV7-2 to TRBJ1-4, with D possibly matching TRBD1 (6 bases). The CDR3 is 13 amino acids. Germline CDR1 reads SGHTA; CDR2 reads FQGNSA. Between the trimmed V and J ends, which lost 3 bases and 8 bases, there was a span of 10 bases. CDR3 residues: CASSFFQGEKLFF. The CDR3 DNA follows: TGTGCCAGCAGCTTTTTCCAGGGGGAAAAACTGTTTTTT. Variable domain in full (rest from reference TRBV7-2 and TRBJ1-4): GAGVSQSPSNKVTEKGKDVELRCDPISGHTALYWYRQSLGQGLEFLIYFQGNSAPDKSGLPSDRFSAERTGGSVSTLTIQRTQQEDSAVYLCASSFFQGEKLFFGSGTQLSVL.

V gene TRBV28 combines with J gene TRBJ2-7, with D tentatively TRBD1 (6 bases). The CDR3 length is 16 residues. Germline CDR1 MDHEN, CDR2 SYDVKM. V dropped 7 bases and J dropped 0 bases, with 19 bases sitting between them. CDR3 in DNA: TGTGCCAGCATAGGAGGACAGATACCAAACTCCTACGAGCAGTACTTC. It codes for CASIGGQIPNSYEQYF.

V usage is TRBV4-2 and J usage is TRBJ2-2; D might be TRBD2 (5 bases). The germline V gene encodes CDR1 LGHNA and CDR2 YNFKEQ. The CDR3 is made up of 14 amino acids. V was pared by 1 base and J by 9 bases, with 12 bases between. In DNA, the CDR3 is TGTGCCAGCAGCCAAGTAACCGGGGAATGGGAGCTGTTTTTT. Amino acid sequence: CASSQVTGEWELFF.

The J gene is TRBJ2-1, the V gene TRBV29-1; D is possibly TRBD2 (6 bases). CDR3 length: 11 residues. Germline CDR1 reads SQVTM; CDR2 reads ANQGSEA. V lost 2 bases, J lost 8 bases, and 7 bases lay in between. The DNA for the CDR3 is TGCAGCGTTGAAAGGGAGGATGAGCAGTTCTTC. Encoded protein: CSVEREDEQFF.

The rearrangement uses TRBV30 and TRBJ2-3; 8 nucleotides agree with TRBD2. Per the germline V gene, CDR1 is GTSNPN and CDR2 is SVGIG (reference sequence). J lost 2 bases, V lost 3 bases, and 16 bases had no gene match. The CDR3 totals 18 residues. This CDR3 reads CAWRNSGGDRYHTDTQYF. In nucleotides, the CDR3 is TGTGCCTGGAGGAACAGCGGGGGCGACCGCTACCACACAGATACGCAGTATTTT.

The chain uses TRBV29-1 and TRBJ2-7; 11 bases agree with TRBD2. CDR1 SQVTM and CDR2 ANQGSEA come from the germline V gene. This CDR3 is built from 13 residues. Losses at the gene ends were 7 bases for V and 3 bases for J; bases not matched to a gene: 5. The CDR3 coding sequence is TGCAGCGCAAGACTAGCGGGAAGCTACGAGCAGTACTTC. The encoded protein is CSARLAGSYEQYF.